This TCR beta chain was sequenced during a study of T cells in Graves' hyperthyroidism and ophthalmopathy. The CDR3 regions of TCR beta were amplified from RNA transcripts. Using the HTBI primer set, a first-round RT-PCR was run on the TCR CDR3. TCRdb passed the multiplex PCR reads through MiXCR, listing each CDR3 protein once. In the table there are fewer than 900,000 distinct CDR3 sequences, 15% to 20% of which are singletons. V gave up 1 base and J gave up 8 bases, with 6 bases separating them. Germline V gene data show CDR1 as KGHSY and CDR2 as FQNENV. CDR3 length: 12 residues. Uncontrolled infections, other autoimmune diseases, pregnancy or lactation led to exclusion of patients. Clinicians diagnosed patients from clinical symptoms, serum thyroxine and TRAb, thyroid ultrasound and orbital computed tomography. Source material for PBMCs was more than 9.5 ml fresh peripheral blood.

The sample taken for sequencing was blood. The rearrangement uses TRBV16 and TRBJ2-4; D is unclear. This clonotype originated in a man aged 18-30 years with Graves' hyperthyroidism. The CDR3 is CASSQWFDIQYF. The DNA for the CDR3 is TGTGCCAGCAGCCAATGGTTCGACATTCAGTACTTC.